This paragraph reports one T cell receptor (beta chain). The assay was immunoSEQ multiplex PCR, and TCRdb's table has in-frame clones only and misses some. The table has under 100,000 clones, around 85% seen once. The CDR3 spans 13 residues. Unmatched junction bases numbered 3, after V lost 3 bases and J lost 4 bases. Germline-derived CDR1 and CDR2 are SGHRS and YFSETQ. This record belongs to a study of glioma-infiltrating T cells after dendritic cell vaccination. This chain connects TRBV5-1 to TRBJ1-1; 7 bases map to TRBD1. The sample here was blood, taken before dendritic cell vaccination. The TCR originated in a human donor with glioblastoma. CDR3 DNA: TGCGCCAGCAGCTCCCAGGGGGGCACTGAAGCTTTCTTT. Protein sequence: CASSSQGGTEAFF.